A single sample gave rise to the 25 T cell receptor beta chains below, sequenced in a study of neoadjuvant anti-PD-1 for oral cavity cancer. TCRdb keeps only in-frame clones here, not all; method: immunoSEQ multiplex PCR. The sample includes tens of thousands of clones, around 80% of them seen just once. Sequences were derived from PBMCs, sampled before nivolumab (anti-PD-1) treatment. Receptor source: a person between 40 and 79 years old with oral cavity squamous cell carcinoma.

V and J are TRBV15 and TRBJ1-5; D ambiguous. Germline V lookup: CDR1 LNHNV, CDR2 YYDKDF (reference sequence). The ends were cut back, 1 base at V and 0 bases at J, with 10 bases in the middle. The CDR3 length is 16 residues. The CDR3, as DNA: TGTGCCACCAGCAGAGCTCGGGCGCGTAGCAATCAGCCCCAGCATTTT. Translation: CATSRARARSNQPQHF.

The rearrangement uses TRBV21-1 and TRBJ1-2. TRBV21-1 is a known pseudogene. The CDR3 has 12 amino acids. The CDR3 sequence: CASSTPGYGYTF. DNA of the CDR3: TGTGCCAGCAGCACCCCGGGCTATGGCTACACCTTC.

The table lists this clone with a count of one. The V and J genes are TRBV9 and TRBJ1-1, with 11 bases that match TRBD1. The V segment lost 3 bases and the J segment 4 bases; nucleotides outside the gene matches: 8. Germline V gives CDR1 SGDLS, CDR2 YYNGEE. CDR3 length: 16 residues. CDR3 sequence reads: CASSAGQGASGTEAFF. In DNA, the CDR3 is TGTGCCAGCAGCGCCGGACAGGGGGCTTCGGGCACTGAAGCTTTCTTT.

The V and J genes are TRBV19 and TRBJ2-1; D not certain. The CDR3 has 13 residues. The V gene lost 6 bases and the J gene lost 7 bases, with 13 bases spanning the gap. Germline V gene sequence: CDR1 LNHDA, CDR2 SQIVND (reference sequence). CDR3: CASSLTVLNEQFF. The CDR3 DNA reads TGTGCCAGTAGCCTCACGGTCCTTAATGAGCAGTTCTTC.

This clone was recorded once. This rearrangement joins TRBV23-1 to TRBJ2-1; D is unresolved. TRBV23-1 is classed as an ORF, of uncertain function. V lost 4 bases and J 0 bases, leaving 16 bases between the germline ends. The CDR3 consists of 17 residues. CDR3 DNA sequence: TGCGCCAGCAGTCGAGTCTCACACCCGAGCTCCTACAATGAGCAGTTCTTC. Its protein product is CASSRVSHPSSYNEQFF.

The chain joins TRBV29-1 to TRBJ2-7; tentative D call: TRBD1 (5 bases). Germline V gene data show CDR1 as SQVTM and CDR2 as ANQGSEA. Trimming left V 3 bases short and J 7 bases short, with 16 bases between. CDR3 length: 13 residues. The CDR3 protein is CSVDHQGSGEQYF. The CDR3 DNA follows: TGCAGCGTTGATCACCAGGGCTCGGGTGAGCAGTACTTC.

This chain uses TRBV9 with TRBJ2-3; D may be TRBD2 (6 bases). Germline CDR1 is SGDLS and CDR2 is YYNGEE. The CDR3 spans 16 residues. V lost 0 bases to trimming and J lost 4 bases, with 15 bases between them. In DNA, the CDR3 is TGTGCCAGCAGCGTAGGGAGGGGCTGGGGGTCAGATACGCAGTATTTT. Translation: CASSVGRGWGSDTQYF.

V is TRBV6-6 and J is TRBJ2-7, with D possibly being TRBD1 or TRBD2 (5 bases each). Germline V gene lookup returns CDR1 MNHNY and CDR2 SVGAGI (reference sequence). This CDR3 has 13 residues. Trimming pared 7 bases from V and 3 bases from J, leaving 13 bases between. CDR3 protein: CASTPGTGYEQYF. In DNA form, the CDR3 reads TGTGCCAGCACCCCCGGGACGGGCTACGAGCAGTACTTC.

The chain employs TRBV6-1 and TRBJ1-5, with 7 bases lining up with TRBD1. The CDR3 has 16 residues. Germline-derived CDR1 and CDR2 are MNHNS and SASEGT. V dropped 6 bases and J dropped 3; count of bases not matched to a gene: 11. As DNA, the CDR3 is TGTGCCAGCAGGGAATACAGGGGAATACACAATCAGCCCCAGCATTTT. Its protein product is CASREYRGIHNQPQHF.

Here the CDR3 reads CASSPPARLGSGELFF. Written as DNA, the CDR3 is TGTGCCAGCAGTCCCCCGGCCAGATTAGGATCCGGGGAGCTGTTTTTT. The chain recombines TRBV28 with TRBJ2-2; D is unclear. Looked up from germline, CDR1 is MDHEN and CDR2 is SYDVKM. Trimming stripped 5 bases from V and 6 bases from J, with 19 bases between. The CDR3 totals 16 residues.

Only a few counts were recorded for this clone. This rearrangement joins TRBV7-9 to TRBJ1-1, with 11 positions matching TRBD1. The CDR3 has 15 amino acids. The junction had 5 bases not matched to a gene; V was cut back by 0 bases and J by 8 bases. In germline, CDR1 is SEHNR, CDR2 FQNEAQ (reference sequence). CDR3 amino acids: CASSLARTGGREAFF. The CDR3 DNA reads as TGTGCCAGCAGCTTAGCACGGACAGGGGGCCGGGAAGCTTTCTTT.

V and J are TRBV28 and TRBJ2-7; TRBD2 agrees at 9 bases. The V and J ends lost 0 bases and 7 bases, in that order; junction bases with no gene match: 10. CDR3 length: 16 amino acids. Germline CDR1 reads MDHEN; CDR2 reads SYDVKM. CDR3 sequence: CASSLWAGGVRREQYF. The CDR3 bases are TGTGCCAGCAGTTTATGGGCGGGAGGGGTCCGGCGTGAGCAGTACTTC.

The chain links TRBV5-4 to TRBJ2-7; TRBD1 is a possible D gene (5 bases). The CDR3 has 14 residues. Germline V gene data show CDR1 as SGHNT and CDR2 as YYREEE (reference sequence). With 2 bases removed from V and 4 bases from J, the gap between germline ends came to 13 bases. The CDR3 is CASSLNPGPYEQYF. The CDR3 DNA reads TGTGCCAGCAGCTTAAATCCAGGGCCGTACGAGCAGTACTTC.

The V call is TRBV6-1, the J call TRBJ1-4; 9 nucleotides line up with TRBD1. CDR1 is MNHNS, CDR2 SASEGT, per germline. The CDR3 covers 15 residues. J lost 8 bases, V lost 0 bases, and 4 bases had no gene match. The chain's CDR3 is CASSEATGGREKLFF. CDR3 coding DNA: TGTGCCAGCAGTGAAGCTACAGGGGGCCGGGAAAAACTGTTTTTT.

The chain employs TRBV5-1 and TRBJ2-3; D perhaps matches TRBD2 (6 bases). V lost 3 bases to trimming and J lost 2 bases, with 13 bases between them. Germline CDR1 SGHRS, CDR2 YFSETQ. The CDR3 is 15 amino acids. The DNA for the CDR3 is TGCGCCAGCAGCTCCGGGAGCGCCCTCACAGATACGCAGTATTTT. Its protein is CASSSGSALTDTQYF. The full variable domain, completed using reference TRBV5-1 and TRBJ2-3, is KAGVTQTPRYLIKTRGQQVTLSCSPISGHRSVSWYQQTPGQGLQFLFEYFSETQRNKGNFPGRFSGRQFSNSRSEMNVSTLELGDSALYLCASSSGSALTDTQYFGPGTRLTVL.

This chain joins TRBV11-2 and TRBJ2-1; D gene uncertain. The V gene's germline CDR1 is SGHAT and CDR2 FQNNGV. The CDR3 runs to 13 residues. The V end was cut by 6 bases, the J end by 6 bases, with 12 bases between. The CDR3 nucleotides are TGTGCCAGCAGACCAAGAGAGGTCAATGAGCAGTTCTTC. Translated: CASRPREVNEQFF.

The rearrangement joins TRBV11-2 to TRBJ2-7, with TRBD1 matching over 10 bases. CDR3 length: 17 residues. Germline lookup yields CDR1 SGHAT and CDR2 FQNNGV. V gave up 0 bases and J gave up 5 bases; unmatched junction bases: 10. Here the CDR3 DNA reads TGTGCCAGCAGCTTAGATTTTCCGAGACAGGGGGCGGACGAGCAGTACTTC. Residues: CASSLDFPRQGADEQYF.

The CDR3 region is CASRTGHVQPQHF. CDR3 nucleotides: TGTGCCAGCAGAACCGGACATGTTCAGCCCCAGCATTTT. This chain connects TRBV6-6 to TRBJ1-5; TRBD1 might be the D (5 bases). There are 13 residues in the CDR3. Trimming took 6 bases from V and 6 from J, leaving 12 bases between them. Germline lookup yields CDR1 MNHNY and CDR2 SVGAGI (reference sequence).

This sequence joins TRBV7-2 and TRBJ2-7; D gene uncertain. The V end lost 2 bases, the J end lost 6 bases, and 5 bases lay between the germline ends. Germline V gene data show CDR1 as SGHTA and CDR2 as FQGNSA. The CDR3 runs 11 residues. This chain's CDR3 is CASSLSFEQYF. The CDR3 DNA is TGTGCCAGCAGCTTATCATTCGAGCAGTACTTC.

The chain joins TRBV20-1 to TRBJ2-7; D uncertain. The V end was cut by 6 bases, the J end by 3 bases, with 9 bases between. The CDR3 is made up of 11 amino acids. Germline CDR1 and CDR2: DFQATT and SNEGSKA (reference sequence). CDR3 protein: CSAGPSYEQYF. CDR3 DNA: TGCAGTGCCGGACCTAGCTACGAGCAGTACTTC.

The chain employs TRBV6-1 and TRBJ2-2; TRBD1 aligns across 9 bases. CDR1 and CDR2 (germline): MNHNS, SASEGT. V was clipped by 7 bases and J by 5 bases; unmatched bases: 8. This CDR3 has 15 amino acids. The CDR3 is CASTLDRGGTGELFF. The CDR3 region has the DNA TGTGCCAGCACCCTGGACAGGGGTGGTACCGGGGAGCTGTTTTTT.

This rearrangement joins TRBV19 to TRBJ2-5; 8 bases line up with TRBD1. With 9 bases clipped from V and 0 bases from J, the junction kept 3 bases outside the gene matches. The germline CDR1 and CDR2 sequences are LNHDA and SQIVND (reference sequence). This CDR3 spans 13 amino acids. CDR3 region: CASRQGNQETQYF. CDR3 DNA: TGTGCCAGCAGACAGGGGAACCAAGAGACCCAGTACTTC.

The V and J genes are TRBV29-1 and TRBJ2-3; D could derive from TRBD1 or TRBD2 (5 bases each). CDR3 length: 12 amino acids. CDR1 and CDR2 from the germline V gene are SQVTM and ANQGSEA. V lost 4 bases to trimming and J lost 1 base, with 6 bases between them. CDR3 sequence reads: CSVGDGTDTQYF. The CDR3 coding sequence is TGCAGCGTTGGGGACGGCACAGATACGCAGTATTTT.

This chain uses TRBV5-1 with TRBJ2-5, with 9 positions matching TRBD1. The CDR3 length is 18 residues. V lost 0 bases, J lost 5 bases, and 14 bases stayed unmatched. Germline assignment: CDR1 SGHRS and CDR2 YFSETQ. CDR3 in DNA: TGCGCCAGCAGCTTGGGAACGTTCATACAGGGGGCTGGTGAGACCCAGTACTTC. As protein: CASSLGTFIQGAGETQYF.

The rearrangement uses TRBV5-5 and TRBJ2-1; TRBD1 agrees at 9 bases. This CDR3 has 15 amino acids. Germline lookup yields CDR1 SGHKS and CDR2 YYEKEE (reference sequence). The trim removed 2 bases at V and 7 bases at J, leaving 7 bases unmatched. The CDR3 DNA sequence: TGTGCCAGCAGCTTACGCCGGGACAGGGAGAATGAGCAGTTCTTC. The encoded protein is CASSLRRDRENEQFF.